This T cell receptor beta chain was observed in a study of blood T cell repertoires in COVID-19. The length of the CDR3 is 13 residues. V lost 5 bases and J 4 bases, leaving 11 bases between the germline ends. This clone turned up a few times. Source study methods: Nucleated cell number was recorded as an estimate derived from reference gene primer amplification. Profiling relied on immunoSEQ multiplex PCR, and the TCRdb table lists in-frame clones only, not all of them. V and J calls and clone size follow that table, whereas D and trimming were derived from the DNA. This sample has around 98,000 clones, with around 80% found just once.

The J gene is TRBJ1-2, the V gene TRBV12-3 or TRBV12-4; D perhaps matches TRBD1 (6 bases). This TCR was recovered from a man in his 70s with acute or convalescent COVID-19. The specimen sequenced was peripheral blood. In nucleotides, the CDR3 is TGTGCCAGCAGTCAGGGGTCCACCTATGGCTACACCTTC. Its protein product is CASSQGSTYGYTF.